Presented here are 9 T cell receptor beta chains from one specimen sequenced in a study of TIL therapy for anti-PD-1-resistant metastatic lung cancer. This was the immunoSEQ v3 assay. The table came from immunoSEQ multiplex PCR; TCRdb's copy has only in-frame clones and leaves some out. The sample includes some 8,100 clones, roughly 69% of them seen just once. Time point indicated: pre-treatment sample, taken before nivolumab and TIL therapy. The tumor samples were excised metastases, mostly pleural nodules or supraclavicular lymph nodes. The sample consisted of tumor tissue, taken at baseline. The source of these receptors is a person aged 25 to 80 with non-small cell lung cancer.

The genes are TRBV11-2 and TRBJ2-1; the D gene could be TRBD1 or TRBD2 (5 bases each). Germline V gene sequence: CDR1 SGHAT, CDR2 FQNNGV. The CDR3 contains 15 residues. Trimming took off 8 bases at V and 6 bases at J, with 20 bases between the two ends. For the CDR3, the DNA is TGTGCCAGCGCCCCCGAGGGGTTAGGTATCAATGAGCAGTTCTTC. It yields the protein CASAPEGLGINEQFF.

CDR3 protein: CASSYGLTYEQYF. For the CDR3, the DNA is TGTGCCAGCAGCTACGGACTAACCTACGAGCAGTACTTC. The V call is TRBV7-2, the J call TRBJ2-7; D is perhaps TRBD2 (6 bases). The CDR3 covers 13 residues. V dropped 4 bases and J dropped 2 bases, with 9 bases sitting between them. Per germline, CDR1 SGHTA and CDR2 FQGNSA.

The chain carries TRBV5-1 and TRBJ2-7; tentatively, D is TRBD1 (6 bases). The CDR3 extends over 14 amino acids. Germline values: CDR1 SGHRS, CDR2 YFSETQ. The ends were cut back, 5 bases at V and 2 bases at J, with 14 bases in the middle. The CDR3 DNA follows: TGCGCCAGCAGAGGGGACAAAGGGCCCTACGAGCAGTACTTC. This encodes CASRGDKGPYEQYF. The variable domain in full, with the rest retrieved from reference TRBV5-1 and TRBJ2-7, is KAGVTQTPRYLIKTRGQQVTLSCSPISGHRSVSWYQQTPGQGLQFLFEYFSETQRNKGNFPGRFSGRQFSNSRSEMNVSTLELGDSALYLCASRGDKGPYEQYFGPGTRLTVT.

The chain has TRBV6-6 and TRBJ1-6; D unresolved. This CDR3 region has 13 residues. With 3 bases removed from V and 10 bases from J, the gap between germline ends came to 10 bases. Germline loops: CDR1 MNHNY, CDR2 SVGAGI (reference sequence). CDR3 nucleotide sequence: TGTGCCAGCAGTTATTCCGACAACTCACCCCTCCACTTT. Protein sequence: CASSYSDNSPLHF.

The chain employs TRBV5-1 and TRBJ1-1; D perhaps matches TRBD1 (6 bases). There are 14 residues in the CDR3. The V gene's germline CDR1 is SGHRS and CDR2 YFSETQ. Trimming stripped 4 bases from V and 1 base from J, with 11 bases between. CDR3 nucleotide sequence: TGCGCCAGCAGCGAGGACAGCGGGAACACTGAAGCTTTCTTT. Translation: CASSEDSGNTEAFF.

This clone showed up just once. The J gene is TRBJ2-7, the V gene TRBV7-6, with a weak D call TRBD1 (6 bases). The CDR3 is 19 amino acids. CDR1 SGHVS and CDR2 FNYEAQ come from the germline V gene. V shed 0 bases and J shed 5 bases, with 26 bases lying between them. The CDR3 DNA reads TGTGCCAGCAGCTTAGCGGGGGTATTCCGGGACACCGGATGGGACGAGCAGTACTTC. Translation gives CASSLAGVFRDTGWDEQYF. Variable domain in full (rest from reference TRBV7-6 and TRBJ2-7): GAGVSQSPRYKVTKRGQDVALRCDPISGHVSLYWYRQALGQGPEFLTYFNYEAQQDKSGLPNDRFSAERPEGSISTLTIQRTEQRDSAMYRCASSLAGVFRDTGWDEQYFGPGTRLTVT.

V is TRBV30 and J is TRBJ2-7; 7 bases fit TRBD2. CDR1 and CDR2 (germline): GTSNPN, SVGIG (reference sequence). Germline trimming cut 2 bases from V and 4 bases from J; bases unmatched to any gene: 8. The CDR3 is made up of 14 amino acids. CDR3 DNA sequence: TGTGCCTGGAGTCCCGGACTAGGAGATTACGAGCAGTACTTC. Translation gives CAWSPGLGDYEQYF.

The rearrangement joins TRBV7-6 to TRBJ2-7; D not resolved. Looked up from germline, CDR1 is SGHVS and CDR2 is FNYEAQ. Trimming shortened V by 5 bases and J by 2 bases, and 10 bases separated the two germline ends. The CDR3 runs to 13 residues. The CDR3: CASSTGPAYEQYF. CDR3 coding DNA: TGTGCCAGCAGCACCGGACCTGCCTACGAGCAGTACTTC.

This clone came up a few times. The V and J genes are TRBV27 and TRBJ1-2; maybe TRBD1 (5 bases). Per germline, CDR1 MNHEY and CDR2 SMNVEV (reference sequence). With 1 base removed from V and 6 bases from J, the gap between germline ends came to 9 bases. This CDR3 region has 13 residues. The CDR3 DNA reads TGTGCCAGCAGTTTATTTCGAGGGGATGGCTACACCTTC. It is translated as CASSLFRGDGYTF.